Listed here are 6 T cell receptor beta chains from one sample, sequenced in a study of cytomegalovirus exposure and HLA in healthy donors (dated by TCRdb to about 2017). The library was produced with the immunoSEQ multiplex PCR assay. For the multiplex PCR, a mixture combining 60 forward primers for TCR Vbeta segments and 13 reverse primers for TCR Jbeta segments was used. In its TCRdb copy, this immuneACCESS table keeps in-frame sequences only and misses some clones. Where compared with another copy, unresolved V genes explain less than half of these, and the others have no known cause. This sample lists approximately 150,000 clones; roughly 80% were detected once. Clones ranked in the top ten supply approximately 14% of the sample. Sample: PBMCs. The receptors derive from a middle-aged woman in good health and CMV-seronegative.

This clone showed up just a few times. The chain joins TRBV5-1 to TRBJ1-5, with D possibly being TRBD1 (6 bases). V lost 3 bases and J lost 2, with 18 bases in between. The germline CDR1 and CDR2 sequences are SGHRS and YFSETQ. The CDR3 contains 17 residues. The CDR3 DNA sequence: TGCGCCAGCAGCTCAAATCCCTTACAGGGAGGCAATCAGCCCCAGCATTTT. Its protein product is CASSSNPLQGGNQPQHF.

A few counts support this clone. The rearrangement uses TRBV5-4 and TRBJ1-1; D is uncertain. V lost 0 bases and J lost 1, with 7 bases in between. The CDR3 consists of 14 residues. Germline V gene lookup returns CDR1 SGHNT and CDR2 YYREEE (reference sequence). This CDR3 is CASSLENKNTEAFF. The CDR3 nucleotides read TGTGCCAGCAGCTTGGAGAACAAGAACACTGAAGCTTTCTTT.

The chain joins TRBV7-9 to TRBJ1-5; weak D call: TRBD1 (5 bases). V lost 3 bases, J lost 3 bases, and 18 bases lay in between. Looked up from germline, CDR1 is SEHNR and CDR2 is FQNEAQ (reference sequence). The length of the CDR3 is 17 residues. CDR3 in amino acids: CASSFHRDSGYNQPQHF. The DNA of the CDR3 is TGTGCCAGCAGCTTTCACCGGGACTCCGGGTACAATCAGCCCCAGCATTTT.

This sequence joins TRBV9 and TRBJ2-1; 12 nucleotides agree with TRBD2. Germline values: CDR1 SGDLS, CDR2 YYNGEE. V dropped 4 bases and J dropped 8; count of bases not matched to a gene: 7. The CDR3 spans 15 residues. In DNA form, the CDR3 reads TGTGCCAGCAGCTTCCGGACTAGCGGGACCTATGAGCAGTTCTTC. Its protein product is CASSFRTSGTYEQFF.

The CDR3 loop reads CARKTGTGPSRRQETQYF. The CDR3 DNA follows: TGTGCCAGGAAAACTGGGACAGGACCTTCCCGGCGGCAAGAGACCCAGTACTTC. This rearrangement joins TRBV14 to TRBJ2-5; 8 positions match TRBD1. This CDR3 comprises 18 residues. V was pared by 9 bases and J by 2 bases, with 20 bases of the junction left unmatched. Germline V CDR1 and CDR2: SGHDN, FVKESK. Variable domain in full (rest from reference TRBV14 and TRBJ2-5): EAGVTQFPSHSVIEKGQTVTLRCDPISGHDNLYWYRRVMGKEIKFLLHFVKESKQDESGMPNNRFLAERTGGTYSTLKVQPAELEDSGVYFCARKTGTGPSRRQETQYFGPGTRLLVL.

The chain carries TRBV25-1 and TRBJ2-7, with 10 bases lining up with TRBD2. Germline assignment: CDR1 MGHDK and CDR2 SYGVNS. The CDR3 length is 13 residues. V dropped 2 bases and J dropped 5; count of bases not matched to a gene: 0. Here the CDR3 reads CASSESGRDEQYF. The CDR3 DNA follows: TGTGCCAGCAGTGAAAGCGGGAGGGACGAGCAGTACTTC.